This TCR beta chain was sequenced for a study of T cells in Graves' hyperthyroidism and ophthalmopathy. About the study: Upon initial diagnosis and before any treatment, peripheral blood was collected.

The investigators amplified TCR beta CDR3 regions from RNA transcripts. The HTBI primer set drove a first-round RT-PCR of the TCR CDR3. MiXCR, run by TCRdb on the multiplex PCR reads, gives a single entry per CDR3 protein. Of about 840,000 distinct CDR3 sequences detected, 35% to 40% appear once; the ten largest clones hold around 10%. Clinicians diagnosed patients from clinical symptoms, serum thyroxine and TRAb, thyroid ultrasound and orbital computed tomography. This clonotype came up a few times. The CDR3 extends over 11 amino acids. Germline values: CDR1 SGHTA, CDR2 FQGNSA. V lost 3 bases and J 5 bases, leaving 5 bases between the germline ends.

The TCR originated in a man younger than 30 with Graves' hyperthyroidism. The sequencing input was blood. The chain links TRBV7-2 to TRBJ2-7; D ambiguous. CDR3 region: CASSFLHEQYF. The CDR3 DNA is TGTGCCAGCAGCTTCCTACACGAGCAGTACTTC.